A single sample is the source of the 7 T cell receptor beta chains below, sequenced in a study of cytomegalovirus exposure and HLA in healthy donors. The PCR had 60 Vbeta and 13 Jbeta primers. Profiled with immunoSEQ multiplex PCR; TCRdb holds only in-frame clones, not every one. The sample's table shows under 250,000 clones. The sample was PBMCs. The origin of the receptors is a girl aged 2-10 years in good health and CMV-seropositive.

The CDR3 reads CASTEWGPSGNTIYF. The CDR3 bases are TGTGCCAGCACTGAGTGGGGGCCTTCTGGAAACACCATATATTTT. The chain has TRBV28 and TRBJ1-3; tentatively, D is TRBD1 (6 bases). Germline CDR1 and CDR2: MDHEN and SYDVKM. The V and J ends lost 7 bases and 1 base respectively, with 14 bases between them. The CDR3 spans 15 residues.

This chain's CDR3 is CASSTRGQSEAFF. Here the CDR3 DNA reads TGTGCCAGCAGTACTAGAGGACAGTCTGAAGCTTTCTTT. The gene calls are TRBV6-6 and TRBJ1-1, with a weak D call TRBD1 (6 bases). Germline V CDR1 and CDR2: MNHNY, SVGAGI (reference sequence). The V gene lost 5 bases and the J gene lost 6 bases, with 13 bases spanning the gap. The CDR3 covers 13 residues.

This chain joins TRBV5-1 and TRBJ1-2; D perhaps matches TRBD1 (5 bases). Between the trimmed V and J ends, which lost 0 bases and 7 bases, there was a span of 10 bases. The CDR3 is made up of 13 amino acids. The V gene's germline CDR1 is SGHRS and CDR2 YFSETQ. CDR3 residues: CASSLAGRSGYTF. CDR3 coding DNA: TGCGCCAGCAGCTTGGCAGGGCGGAGTGGCTACACCTTC. The full variable domain, completed using reference TRBV5-1 and TRBJ1-2, is KAGVTQTPRYLIKTRGQQVTLSCSPISGHRSVSWYQQTPGQGLQFLFEYFSETQRNKGNFPGRFSGRQFSNSRSEMNVSTLELGDSALYLCASSLAGRSGYTFGSGTRLTVV.

The chain uses TRBV2 and TRBJ1-3; a possible D gene is TRBD1 (6 bases). Germline loops: CDR1 SNHLY, CDR2 FYNNEI. Trimming removed 5 bases at V and 2 bases at J, with 10 bases between. CDR3 length: 14 residues. CDR3 amino acids: CASSSTGPGNTIYF. CDR3 coding DNA: TGTGCCAGCAGTTCGACAGGACCTGGAAACACCATATATTTT.

J is TRBJ1-2 and V is TRBV7-2; D gene ambiguous. Germline CDR1 and CDR2: SGHTA and FQGNSA. CDR3 length equals 12 residues. V lost 5 bases, J lost 4 bases, and 8 bases lay in between. This CDR3 is CASSVEGYGYTF. For the CDR3, the DNA is TGTGCCAGCAGCGTTGAGGGCTATGGCTACACCTTC.

CDR3 region: CASSQDRGGRGETQYF. The CDR3 coding sequence is TGCGCCAGCAGCCAAGATAGAGGGGGGCGGGGGGAGACCCAGTACTTC. V usage is TRBV4-1 and J usage is TRBJ2-5; possible D gene TRBD2, 7 bases. The CDR3 sequence is 16 residues long. CDR1 and CDR2 (germline): MGHRA, YSYEKL. Trimming shortened V by 0 bases and J by 5 bases, and 16 bases separated the two germline ends.

The rearrangement uses TRBV18 and TRBJ2-5, with a tentative D call TRBD1 (6 bases). TRBJ2-7 explains the end of the DNA better; the J call may be wrong. The CDR3 totals 14 residues. Germline CDR1 is KGHSH and CDR2 is LQKENI. CDR3 coding DNA: TGTGCCAGCTCACTATCAGGGGTCTCCTACGAGCAGTACTTC. Protein product: CASSLSGVSYEQYF.